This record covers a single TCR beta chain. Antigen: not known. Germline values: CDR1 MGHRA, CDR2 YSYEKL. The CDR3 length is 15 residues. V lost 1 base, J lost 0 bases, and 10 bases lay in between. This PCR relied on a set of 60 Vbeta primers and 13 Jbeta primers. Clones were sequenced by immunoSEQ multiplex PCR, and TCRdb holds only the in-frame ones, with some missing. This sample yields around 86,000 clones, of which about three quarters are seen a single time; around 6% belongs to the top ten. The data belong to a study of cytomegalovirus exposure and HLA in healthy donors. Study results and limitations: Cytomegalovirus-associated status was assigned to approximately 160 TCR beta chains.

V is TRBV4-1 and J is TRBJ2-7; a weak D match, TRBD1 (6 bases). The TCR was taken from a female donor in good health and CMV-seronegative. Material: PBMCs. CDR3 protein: CASSQVDRSSYEQYF. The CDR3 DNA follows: TGCGCCAGCAGCCAAGTCGACAGGAGCTCCTACGAGCAGTACTTC.